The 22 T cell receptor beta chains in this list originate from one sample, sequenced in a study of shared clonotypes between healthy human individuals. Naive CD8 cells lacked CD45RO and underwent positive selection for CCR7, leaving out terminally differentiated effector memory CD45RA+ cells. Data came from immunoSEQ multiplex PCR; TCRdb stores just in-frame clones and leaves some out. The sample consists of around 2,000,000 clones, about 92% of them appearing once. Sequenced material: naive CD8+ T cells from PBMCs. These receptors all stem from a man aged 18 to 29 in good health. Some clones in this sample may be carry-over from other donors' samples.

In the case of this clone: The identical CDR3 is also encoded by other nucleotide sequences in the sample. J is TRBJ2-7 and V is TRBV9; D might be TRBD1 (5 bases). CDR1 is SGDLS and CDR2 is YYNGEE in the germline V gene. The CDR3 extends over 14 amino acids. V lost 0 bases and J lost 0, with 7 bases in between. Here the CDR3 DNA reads TGTGCCAGCAGCGTAGTTGACAGCTCCTACGAGCAGTACTTC. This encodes CASSVVDSSYEQYF.

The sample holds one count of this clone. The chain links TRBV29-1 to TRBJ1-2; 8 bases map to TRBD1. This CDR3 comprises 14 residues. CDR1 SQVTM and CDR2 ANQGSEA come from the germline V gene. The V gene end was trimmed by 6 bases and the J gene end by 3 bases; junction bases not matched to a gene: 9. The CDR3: CSVARQGIHYGYTF. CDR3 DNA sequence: TGCAGCGTCGCCCGACAGGGGATCCACTATGGCTACACCTTC.

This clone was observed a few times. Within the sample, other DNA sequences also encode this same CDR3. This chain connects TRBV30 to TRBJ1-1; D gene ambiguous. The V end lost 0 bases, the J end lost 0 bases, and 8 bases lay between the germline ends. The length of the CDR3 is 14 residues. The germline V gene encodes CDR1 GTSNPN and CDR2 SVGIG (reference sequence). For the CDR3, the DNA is TGTGCCTGGAGTGTAGGGCAGCTGAACACTGAAGCTTTCTTT. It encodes CAWSVGQLNTEAFF.

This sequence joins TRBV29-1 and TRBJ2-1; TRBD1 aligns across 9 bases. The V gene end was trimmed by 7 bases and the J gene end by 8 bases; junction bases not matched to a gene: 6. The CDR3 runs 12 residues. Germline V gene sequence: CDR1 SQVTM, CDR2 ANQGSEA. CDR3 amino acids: CSARGQGHEQFF. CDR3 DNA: TGCAGCGCCAGGGGACAGGGCCATGAGCAGTTCTTC.

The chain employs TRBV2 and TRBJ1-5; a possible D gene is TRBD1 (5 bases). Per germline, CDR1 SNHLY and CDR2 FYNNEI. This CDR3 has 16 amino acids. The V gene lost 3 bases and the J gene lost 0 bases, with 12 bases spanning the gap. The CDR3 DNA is TGTGCCAGCAGTGAGGGACGGATCAATAGCAATCAGCCCCAGCATTTT. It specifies CASSEGRINSNQPQHF. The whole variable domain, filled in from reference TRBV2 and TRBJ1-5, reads EPEVTQTPSHQVTQMGQEVILRCVPISNHLYFYWYRQILGQKVEFLVSFYNNEISEKSEIFDDQFSVERPDGSNFTLKIRSTKLEDSAMYFCASSEGRINSNQPQHFGDGTRLSIL.

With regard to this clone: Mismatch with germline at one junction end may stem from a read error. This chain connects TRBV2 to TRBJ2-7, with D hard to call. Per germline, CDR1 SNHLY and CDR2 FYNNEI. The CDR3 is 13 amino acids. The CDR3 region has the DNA TGTGCCAGCAGGGAAGACATTACCTACGAGCAGTACTTC. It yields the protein CASREDITYEQYF. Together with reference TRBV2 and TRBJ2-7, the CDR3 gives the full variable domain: EPEVTQTPSHQVTQMGQEVILRCVPISNHLYFYWYRQILGQKVEFLVSFYNNEISEKSEIFDDQFSVERPDGSNFTLKIRSTKLEDSAMYFCASREDITYEQYFGPGTRLTVT.

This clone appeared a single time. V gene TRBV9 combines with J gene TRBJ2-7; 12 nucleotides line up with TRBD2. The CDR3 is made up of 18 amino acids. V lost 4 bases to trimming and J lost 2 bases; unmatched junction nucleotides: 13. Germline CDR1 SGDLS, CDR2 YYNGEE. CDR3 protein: CASSRNPNGLAGTYEQYF. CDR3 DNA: TGTGCCAGCAGCCGAAACCCCAACGGACTAGCGGGAACCTACGAGCAGTACTTC.

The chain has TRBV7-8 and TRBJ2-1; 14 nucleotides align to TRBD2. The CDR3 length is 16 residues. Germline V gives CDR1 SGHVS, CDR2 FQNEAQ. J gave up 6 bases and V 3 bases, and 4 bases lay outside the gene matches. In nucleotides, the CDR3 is TGTGCCAGCAGCTTGAGGGGACTAGCGGGAGTCAATGAGCAGTTCTTC. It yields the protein CASSLRGLAGVNEQFF.

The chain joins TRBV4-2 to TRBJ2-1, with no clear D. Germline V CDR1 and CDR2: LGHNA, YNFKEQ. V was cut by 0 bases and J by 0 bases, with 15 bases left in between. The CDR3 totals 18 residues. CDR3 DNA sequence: TGTGCCAGCAGCCAAGAAATAGGGATACAGAGCTCCTACAATGAGCAGTTCTTC. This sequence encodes CASSQEIGIQSSYNEQFF.

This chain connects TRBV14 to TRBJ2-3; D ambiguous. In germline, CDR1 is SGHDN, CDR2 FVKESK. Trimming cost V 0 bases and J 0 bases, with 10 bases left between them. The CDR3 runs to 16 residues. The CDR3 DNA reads TGTGCCAGCAGCCAAGATCGGGTTTCTAGCACAGATACGCAGTATTTT. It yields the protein CASSQDRVSSTDTQYF. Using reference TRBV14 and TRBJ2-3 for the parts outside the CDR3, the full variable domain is EAGVTQFPSHSVIEKGQTVTLRCDPISGHDNLYWYRRVMGKEIKFLLHFVKESKQDESGMPNNRFLAERTGGTYSTLKVQPAELEDSGVYFCASSQDRVSSTDTQYFGPGTRLTVL.

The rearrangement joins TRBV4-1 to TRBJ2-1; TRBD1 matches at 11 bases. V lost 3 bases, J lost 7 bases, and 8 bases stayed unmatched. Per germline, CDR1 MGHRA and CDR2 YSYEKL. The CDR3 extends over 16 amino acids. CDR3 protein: CASSQADRGLRNEQFF. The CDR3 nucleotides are TGCGCCAGCAGCCAGGCGGACAGGGGGCTGAGGAATGAGCAGTTCTTC.

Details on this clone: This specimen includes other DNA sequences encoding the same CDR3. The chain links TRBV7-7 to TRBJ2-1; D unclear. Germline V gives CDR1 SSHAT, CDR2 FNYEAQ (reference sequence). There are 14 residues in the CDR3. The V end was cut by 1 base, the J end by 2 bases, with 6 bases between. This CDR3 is CASSLGPAYNEQFF. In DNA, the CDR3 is TGTGCCAGCAGCTTAGGACCCGCCTACAATGAGCAGTTCTTC.

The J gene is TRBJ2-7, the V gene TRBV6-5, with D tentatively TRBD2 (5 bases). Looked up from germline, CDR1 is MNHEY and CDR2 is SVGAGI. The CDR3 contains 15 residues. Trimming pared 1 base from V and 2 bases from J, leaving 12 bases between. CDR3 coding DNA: TGTGCCAGCAGTTACTTCCCGGGGTCCGCCTACGAGCAGTACTTC. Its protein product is CASSYFPGSAYEQYF.

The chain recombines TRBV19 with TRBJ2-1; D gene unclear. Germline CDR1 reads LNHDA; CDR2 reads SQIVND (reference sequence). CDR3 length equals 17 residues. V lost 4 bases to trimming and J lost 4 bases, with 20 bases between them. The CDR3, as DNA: TGTGCCAGTAGTAGGGGTCCCCAGGCCTGGGGATACAATGAGCAGTTCTTC. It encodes CASSRGPQAWGYNEQFF.

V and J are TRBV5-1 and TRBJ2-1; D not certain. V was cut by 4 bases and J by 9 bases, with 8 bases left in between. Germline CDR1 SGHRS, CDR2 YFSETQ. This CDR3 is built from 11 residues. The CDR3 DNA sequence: TGCGCCAGCAGCAAGGATTTTGAGCAGTTCTTC. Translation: CASSKDFEQFF.

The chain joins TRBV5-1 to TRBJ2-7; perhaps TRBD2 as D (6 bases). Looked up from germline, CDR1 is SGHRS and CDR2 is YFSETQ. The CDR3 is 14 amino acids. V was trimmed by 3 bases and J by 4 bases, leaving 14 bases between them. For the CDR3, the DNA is TGCGCCAGCAGCTCGGGGGAACCGGGGTACGAGCAGTACTTC. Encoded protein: CASSSGEPGYEQYF. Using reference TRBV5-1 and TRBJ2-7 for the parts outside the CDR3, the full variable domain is KAGVTQTPRYLIKTRGQQVTLSCSPISGHRSVSWYQQTPGQGLQFLFEYFSETQRNKGNFPGRFSGRQFSNSRSEMNVSTLELGDSALYLCASSSGEPGYEQYFGPGTRLTVT.

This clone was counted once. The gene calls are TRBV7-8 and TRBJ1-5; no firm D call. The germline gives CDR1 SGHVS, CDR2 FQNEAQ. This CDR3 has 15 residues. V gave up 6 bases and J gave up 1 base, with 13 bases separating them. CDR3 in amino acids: CASSHMDGSNQPQHF. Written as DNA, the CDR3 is TGTGCCAGCAGTCACATGGACGGGAGCAATCAGCCCCAGCATTTT.

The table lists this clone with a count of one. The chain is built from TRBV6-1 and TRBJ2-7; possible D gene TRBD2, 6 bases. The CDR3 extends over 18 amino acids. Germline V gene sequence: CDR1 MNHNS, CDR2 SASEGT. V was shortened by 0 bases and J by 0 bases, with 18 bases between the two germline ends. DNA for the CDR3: TGTGCCAGCAGTGAAGCGATTCCTCCGGGACTTAGCTCCTACGAGCAGTACTTC. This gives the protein CASSEAIPPGLSSYEQYF.

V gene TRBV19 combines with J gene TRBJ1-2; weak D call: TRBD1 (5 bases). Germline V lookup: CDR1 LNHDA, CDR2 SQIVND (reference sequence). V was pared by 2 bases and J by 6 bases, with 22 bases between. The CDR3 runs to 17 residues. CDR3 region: CASSILRGRYRSNGYTF. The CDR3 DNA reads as TGTGCCAGTAGTATACTCCGGGGGAGGTATCGCTCGAATGGCTACACCTTC.

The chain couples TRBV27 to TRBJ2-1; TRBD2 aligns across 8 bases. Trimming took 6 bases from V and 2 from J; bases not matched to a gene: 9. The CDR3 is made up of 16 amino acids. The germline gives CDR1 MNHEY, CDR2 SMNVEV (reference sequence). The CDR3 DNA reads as TGTGCCAGCAGGGGGTTACGGGAGGGCACCTACAATGAGCAGTTCTTC. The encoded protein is CASRGLREGTYNEQFF.

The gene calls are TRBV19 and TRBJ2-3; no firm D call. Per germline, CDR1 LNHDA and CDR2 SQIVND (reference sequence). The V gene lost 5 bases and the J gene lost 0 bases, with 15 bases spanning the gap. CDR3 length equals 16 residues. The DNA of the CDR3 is TGTGCCAGTAGTGAAGTGGGCCAGAAAAGCACAGATACGCAGTATTTT. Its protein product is CASSEVGQKSTDTQYF.

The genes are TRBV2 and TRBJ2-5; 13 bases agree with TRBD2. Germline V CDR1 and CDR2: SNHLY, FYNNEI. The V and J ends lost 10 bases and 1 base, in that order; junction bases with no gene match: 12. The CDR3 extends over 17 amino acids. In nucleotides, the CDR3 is TGTGCCATCGGCCCGACCGGGACTAGCGGGACCCAAGAGACCCAGTACTTC. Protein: CAIGPTGTSGTQETQYF.